The 5 T cell receptor beta chains below come from one sample, sequenced in a study of graft-versus-host responses after intestinal transplantation. TCRdb's copy holds only in-frame clones and misses some; the assay was immunoSEQ multiplex PCR. The table lists around 90,000 clones, about 94% of them singletons. Their antigens remain unidentified. Sequenced material: unstimulated CD4+ T cells sorted from spleen or lymph node cells, taken before transplant. These receptors were taken from a human donor who was the organ donor for an intestinal transplant.

The chain carries TRBV11-3 and TRBJ2-7; TRBD2 matches at 8 bases. CDR1 and CDR2 from the germline V gene are SGHNT and YENEEA. The V gene end was trimmed by 0 bases and the J gene end by 4 bases; junction bases not matched to a gene: 5. This CDR3 is built from 15 residues. The CDR3 sequence is CASSLDAGLGYEQYF. The CDR3 DNA sequence: TGTGCCAGCAGCTTAGATGCGGGACTAGGGTACGAGCAGTACTTC. Complete variable domain (other parts from reference TRBV11-3 and TRBJ2-7): EAGVVQSPRYKIIEKKQPVAFWCNPISGHNTLYWYLQNLGQGPELLIRYENEEAVDDSQLPKDRFSAERLKGVDSTLKIQPAELGDSAVYLCASSLDAGLGYEQYFGPGTRLTVT.

This rearrangement joins TRBV30 to TRBJ2-7, with a weak D call TRBD2 (6 bases). CDR1 GTSNPN and CDR2 SVGIG come from the germline V gene (reference sequence). Trimming cost V 0 bases and J 5 bases, with 17 bases left between them. The CDR3 has 15 amino acids. The chain's CDR3 is CAWSVKGRRSHEQYF. The DNA for the CDR3 is TGTGCCTGGAGTGTAAAAGGGAGGCGGTCCCACGAGCAGTACTTC.

The chain carries TRBV7-8 and TRBJ1-5; 7 bases line up with TRBD1. V dropped 4 bases and J dropped 4; count of bases not matched to a gene: 10. Germline CDR1 reads SGHVS; CDR2 reads FQNEAQ. This CDR3 region has 16 residues. The CDR3 DNA reads as TGTGCCAGCAGCTCAAGAAGACAGGGTGATAATCAGCCCCAGCATTTT. Translated: CASSSRRQGDNQPQHF.

This chain joins TRBV11-2 and TRBJ1-2, with 7 bases that match TRBD1. The V and J ends lost 5 bases and 4 bases, in that order; junction bases with no gene match: 10. The CDR3 spans 15 residues. Germline lookup yields CDR1 SGHAT and CDR2 FQNNGV. CDR3 residues: CASSLGQFPIYGYTF. The DNA for the CDR3 is TGTGCCAGCAGCCTGGGACAGTTTCCTATCTATGGCTACACCTTC.

The chain recombines TRBV19 with TRBJ1-2; D is possibly TRBD1 (6 bases). Trimming took 4 bases from V and 0 from J, leaving 6 bases between them. The germline V gene encodes CDR1 LNHDA and CDR2 SQIVND (reference sequence). This CDR3 has 13 amino acids. In DNA, the CDR3 is TGTGCCAGTAGTAGGGACACTAACTATGGCTACACCTTC. Protein product: CASSRDTNYGYTF.